One and the same sample provided the 27 T cell receptor beta chains below, sequenced in a study of blood T cells in healthy people across ages. A second PCR, run for roughly 7 to 11 cycles, used a sample-barcoded 5' primer plus a J-beta primer mix. TCRdb analysed the 5' RACE reads with MiXCR anew, one entry per CDR3 protein. This table holds hundreds of thousands of distinct CDR3 sequences, 56% found once. The specimen sequenced was blood. The receptors come from a man aged 40-50 years in good health.

The J gene is TRBJ2-3, the V gene TRBV20-1; D perhaps matches TRBD1 (7 bases). The length of the CDR3 is 17 residues. V was pared by 0 bases and J by 8 bases, with 24 bases between. The germline V gene encodes CDR1 DFQATT and CDR2 SNEGSKA (reference sequence). Here the CDR3 reads CSARDFRGELSGGTQYF. Written as DNA, the CDR3 is TGCAGTGCTAGAGATTTCAGGGGGGAACTGTCTGGGGGTACGCAGTATTTT.

The V and J genes are TRBV4-2 and TRBJ2-7; 8 bases line up with TRBD2. The CDR3 extends over 14 amino acids. Germline CDR1 reads LGHNA; CDR2 reads YNFKEQ. The V gene end was trimmed by 0 bases and the J gene end by 4 bases; junction bases not matched to a gene: 2. DNA for the CDR3: TGTGCCAGCAGCCAAGAGACTAGCGCTTACGAGCAGTACTTC. This translates into CASSQETSAYEQYF.

The chain employs TRBV15 and TRBJ2-1, with D uncertain. Germline loops: CDR1 LNHNV, CDR2 YYDKDF (reference sequence). The CDR3 has 13 residues. Between the trimmed V and J ends, which lost 0 bases and 6 bases, there was a span of 6 bases. This CDR3 is CATSRDPVNEQFF. The DNA of the CDR3 is TGTGCCACCAGCAGAGATCCCGTCAATGAGCAGTTCTTC.

The J gene is TRBJ2-6, the V gene TRBV12-5; possible D gene TRBD1, 5 bases. The CDR3 is 17 amino acids. Germline V gives CDR1 LGHNT, CDR2 FRNRAP. V was pared by 5 bases and J by 0 bases, with 14 bases between. In DNA form, the CDR3 reads TGTGCTAGTGGTACCGGCAGGGAACCCTCTGGGGCCAACGTCCTGACTTTC. It specifies CASGTGREPSGANVLTF.

V is TRBV20-1 and J is TRBJ2-3; D unresolved. Trimming took 5 bases from V and 1 from J, leaving 16 bases between them. This CDR3 is built from 15 residues. Germline assignment: CDR1 DFQATT and CDR2 SNEGSKA (reference sequence). For the CDR3, the DNA is TGCAGTGCTCGAACCCCCACCGGAGGCACAGATACGCAGTATTTT. Translating gives CSARTPTGGTDTQYF.

The CDR3 spells CASSRQGVAKNIQYF. The CDR3 coding sequence is TGTGCCAGCAGCCGCCAAGGGGTAGCCAAAAACATTCAGTACTTC. The chain uses TRBV28 and TRBJ2-4; possible D gene TRBD1, 5 bases. The CDR3 runs 15 residues. From germline, CDR1 is MDHEN and CDR2 SYDVKM. V shed 6 bases and J shed 0 bases, with 12 bases lying between them.

The J gene is TRBJ2-6, the V gene TRBV6-2 or TRBV6-3; no clear D gene. Per germline, CDR1 MNHEY and CDR2 SVGEGT. V was cut by 4 bases and J by 0 bases, with 4 bases left in between. This CDR3 is built from 14 residues. DNA of the CDR3: TGTGCCAGCAGTTGGGACTCTGGGGCCAACGTCCTGACTTTC. It yields the protein CASSWDSGANVLTF.

The sample holds one count of this clonotype. The genes are TRBV6-6 and TRBJ1-1; D is unresolved. Trimming removed 4 bases at V and 6 bases at J, with 12 bases between. The CDR3 runs 13 residues. In germline, CDR1 is MNHNY, CDR2 SVGAGI (reference sequence). CDR3 protein: CASSFTHGPEAFF. The CDR3 bases are TGTGCCAGCAGTTTCACCCACGGACCTGAAGCTTTCTTT.

In its sample, this clonotype was seen a few times. V usage is TRBV7-2 and J usage is TRBJ2-6, with D maybe TRBD2 (5 bases). The CDR3 is 16 amino acids. Trimming left V 3 bases short and J 2 bases short, with 11 bases between. Germline loops: CDR1 SGHTA, CDR2 FQGNSA. The CDR3 region has the DNA TGTGCCAGCAGCTTCACTAGGTTGACTGGGGCCAACGTCCTGACTTTC. Its translation: CASSFTRLTGANVLTF.

The chain joins TRBV4-1 to TRBJ2-7; a possible D gene is TRBD1 (5 bases). V lost 1 base and J lost 6, with 16 bases in between. Germline V gene lookup returns CDR1 MGHRA and CDR2 YSYEKL. This CDR3 has 15 amino acids. CDR3 amino acids: CASSQGAGRSAEQYF. In DNA, the CDR3 is TGCGCCAGCAGCCAAGGGGCAGGGCGCAGCGCCGAGCAGTACTTC.

The chain joins TRBV2 to TRBJ2-1; TRBD2 matches 16 bases. CDR1 and CDR2 from the germline V gene are SNHLY and FYNNEI. Unmatched junction bases numbered 11, after V lost 11 bases and J lost 7 bases. CDR3 length: 16 residues. The CDR3 bases are TGTGCCGTCGGGGGACTAGCGGGGGGGCCTCGGAATGAGCAGTTCTTC. It specifies CAVGGLAGGPRNEQFF. Full variable domain (missing parts from reference TRBV2 and TRBJ2-1): EPEVTQTPSHQVTQMGQEVILRCVPISNHLYFYWYRQILGQKVEFLVSFYNNEISEKSEIFDDQFSVERPDGSNFTLKIRSTKLEDSAMYFCAVGGLAGGPRNEQFFGPGTRLTVL.

The V call is TRBV4-1, the J call TRBJ2-5; D is undetermined. CDR1 is MGHRA, CDR2 YSYEKL, per germline. V was trimmed by 1 base and J by 1 base, leaving 7 bases between them. The CDR3 covers 14 residues. The CDR3 sequence is CASSQAPTQETQYF. CDR3 in DNA: TGCGCCAGCAGCCAAGCACCCACCCAAGAGACCCAGTACTTC.

The rearrangement joins TRBV7-2 to TRBJ2-7; unclear D gene. The CDR3 sequence is 13 residues long. Germline V gives CDR1 SGHTA, CDR2 FQGNSA. V lost 5 bases and J lost 6, with 14 bases in between. The chain's CDR3 is CASSPGPEREQYF. The CDR3 DNA is TGTGCCAGCAGCCCTGGACCCGAGCGCGAGCAGTACTTC.

This clonotype was observed once. The chain couples TRBV2 to TRBJ1-1, with 9 bases aligning to TRBD1. Looked up from germline, CDR1 is SNHLY and CDR2 is FYNNEI. The length of the CDR3 is 17 residues. Germline trimming cut 5 bases from V and 1 base from J; bases unmatched to any gene: 11. The CDR3 here is CASSRSTGGARNTEAFF. CDR3 bases: TGTGCCAGCAGTAGGAGTACAGGGGGCGCCCGGAACACTGAAGCTTTCTTT.

This clonotype was observed a handful of times. The chain combines TRBV12-3 or TRBV12-4 with TRBJ2-5, with 8 bases lining up with TRBD2. CDR3 length: 15 amino acids. V shed 4 bases and J 3 bases; nucleotides not matched to a gene: 7. The CDR3 is CASSSTGGAEETQYF. CDR3 sequence (DNA): TGTGCCAGCAGTTCCACGGGAGGGGCGGAAGAGACCCAGTACTTC.

A few counts support this clonotype. The V gene is TRBV7-8, the J gene TRBJ2-4; possibly TRBD2 for D (6 bases). Matching the DNA end better, TRBJ2-7 makes the J call doubtful. This CDR3 is 12 amino acids long. Germline V lookup: CDR1 SGHVS, CDR2 FQNEAQ. The CDR3 DNA reads as TGTGCCAGCAGCAAGGAGGGGTACGAGCAGTACTTC. Translation gives CASSKEGYEQYF.

This clonotype has more than one count but fewer than ten. This rearrangement joins TRBV29-1 to TRBJ2-1; D uncertain. Trimming shortened V by 2 bases and J by 4 bases, and 6 bases separated the two germline ends. Germline CDR1 and CDR2: SQVTM and ANQGSEA. This CDR3 region has 12 residues. This CDR3 reads CSVEIRYNEQFF. The CDR3 bases are TGCAGCGTTGAAATTAGGTACAATGAGCAGTTCTTC.

The chain is built from TRBV2 and TRBJ1-1; no definite D call. This CDR3 region has 15 residues. The V gene lost 3 bases and the J gene lost 3 bases, with 14 bases spanning the gap. Germline V gives CDR1 SNHLY, CDR2 FYNNEI. The CDR3 loop reads CASSEFLRRDTEAFF. The CDR3 DNA follows: TGTGCCAGCAGTGAGTTTTTAAGAAGGGACACTGAAGCTTTCTTT.

The chain combines TRBV7-3 with TRBJ2-7; no reliable D call. Germline V gene sequence: CDR1 SGHTA, CDR2 FQGTGA. The CDR3 spans 15 residues. Between the trimmed V and J ends, which lost 1 base and 1 base, there was a span of 11 bases. CDR3 sequence (DNA): TGTGCCAGCAGCTTAATGAACGTCCCTTCCTACGAGCAGTACTTC. It yields the protein CASSLMNVPSYEQYF. The variable domain in full, completed from reference TRBV7-3 and TRBJ2-7, reads GAGVSQTPSNKVTEKGKYVELRCDPISGHTALYWYRQSLGQGPEFLIYFQGTGAADDSGLPNDRFFAVRPEGSVSTLKIQRTERGDSAVYLCASSLMNVPSYEQYFGPGTRLTVT.

This clonotype was counted at least ten times. The CDR3 loop is CSVDSQFSYNEQFF. CDR3 sequence (DNA): TGCAGCGTTGACTCGCAGTTTTCCTACAATGAGCAGTTCTTC. The V gene is TRBV29-1, the J gene TRBJ2-1; D gene ambiguous. V lost 3 bases, J lost 1 base, and 10 bases lay in between. Germline CDR1 reads SQVTM; CDR2 reads ANQGSEA. CDR3 size: 14 residues.

There are a few counts of this clonotype. V gene TRBV29-1 combines with J gene TRBJ2-7, with no clear D. Per germline, CDR1 SQVTM and CDR2 ANQGSEA. The CDR3 runs 12 residues. The V end lost 0 bases, the J end lost 3 bases, and 6 bases lay between the germline ends. DNA for the CDR3: TGCAGCGTTGAAGAGGATGACTACGAGCAGTACTTC. This encodes CSVEEDDYEQYF.

V usage is TRBV5-1 and J usage is TRBJ2-6; TRBD1 might be the D (6 bases). Germline CDR1 and CDR2: SGHRS and YFSETQ. CDR3 length equals 17 residues. Trimming cost V 4 bases and J 4 bases, with 18 bases left between them. CDR3 sequence: CASSTTGRASGANVLTF. CDR3 DNA: TGCGCCAGCAGCACGACAGGTAGAGCGTCAGGGGCCAACGTCCTGACTTTC.

Remarks on this clonotype: A much bigger clone sits one base away, suggesting this may be a read error. This CDR3 reads CASSHDTDTQYF. The CDR3 DNA reads as TGTGCCAGCAGCCACGACACAGATACGCAGTATTTT. The J gene is TRBJ2-3, the V gene TRBV7-9; D uncertain. The V end was cut by 5 bases, the J end by 2 bases, with 5 bases between. Germline V lookup: CDR1 SEHNR, CDR2 FQNEAQ (reference sequence). This CDR3 has 12 amino acids. Full variable domain (outside the CDR3, taken from reference TRBV7-9 and TRBJ2-3): DTGVSQNPRHKITKRGQNVTFRCDPISEHNRLYWYRQTLGQGPEFLTYFQNEAQLEKSRLLSDRFSAERPKGSFSTLEIQRTEQGDSAMYLCASSHDTDTQYFGPGTRLTVL.

This clonotype was picked up a small number of times. V gene TRBV2 combines with J gene TRBJ1-2, with unresolved D. Germline V gene data show CDR1 as SNHLY and CDR2 as FYNNEI. V was cut by 6 bases and J by 4 bases, with 6 bases left in between. CDR3 size: 11 residues. The DNA for the CDR3 is TGTGCCAGCAGGGGCATCTATGGCTACACCTTC. The encoded protein is CASRGIYGYTF.

The chain employs TRBV28 and TRBJ2-5, with 8 bases aligning to TRBD1. Germline assignment: CDR1 MDHEN and CDR2 SYDVKM. The CDR3 consists of 16 residues. The trim removed 5 bases at V and 5 bases at J, leaving 13 bases unmatched. The CDR3 sequence: CASSMQGAGRLETQYF. The CDR3 coding sequence is TGTGCCAGCAGTATGCAGGGGGCGGGACGACTGGAGACCCAGTACTTC. Supplemented by reference TRBV28 and TRBJ2-5, the full variable domain reads DVKVTQSSRYLVKRTGEKVFLECVQDMDHENMFWYRQDPGLGLRLIYFSYDVKMKEKGDIPEGYSVSREKKERFSLILESASTNQTSMYLCASSMQGAGRLETQYFGPGTRLLVL.

In its sample, this clonotype was seen once. V usage is TRBV7-2 and J usage is TRBJ1-2; TRBD1 is a possible D gene (5 bases). CDR1 and CDR2 (germline): SGHTA, FQGNSA. The V and J ends lost 4 bases and 5 bases respectively, with 11 bases between them. The CDR3 extends over 13 amino acids. The CDR3 reads CASSSRRGYGYTF. In DNA form, the CDR3 reads TGTGCCAGCAGCTCCAGGAGGGGATATGGCTACACCTTC.

This clonotype was detected a few times. This rearrangement joins TRBV28 to TRBJ2-2; maybe TRBD2 (6 bases). CDR3 length: 16 amino acids. CDR1 and CDR2 (germline): MDHEN, SYDVKM. Deletions cut 6 bases from V and 4 bases from J, with 18 bases between. CDR3 amino acids: CASRSTVAGRTGELFF. CDR3 DNA sequence: TGTGCCAGCAGGAGCACGGTCGCGGGACGCACCGGGGAGCTGTTTTTT.